Below are 15 T cell receptor beta chains sequenced from a single sample in a study of vaccination effects on CD4 cells after COVID-19. Viral peptide pool expansion of antigen-specific CD4+ T cells preceded sequencing in the ViraFEST assay. Culture proceeded for 10 days, and CD4+ T cells were then isolated. Of the BNT162b2 and mRNA-1273 vaccines, participants received two doses of one or the other. TCRdb's copy holds only in-frame clones and misses some; the assay was immunoSEQ multiplex PCR. The sample lists 25,000 to 30,000 clones, about 73% occurring once. These receptors lack a known antigen. The input for sequencing was CD4+ T cells from PBMCs cultured with HCoV-NL63 spike peptides, taken after COVID-19 vaccination. The receptors stem from a human donor who received a COVID-19 vaccine.

The chain carries TRBV5-1 and TRBJ2-7; TRBD1 matches 12 bases. Germline V gene data show CDR1 as SGHRS and CDR2 as YFSETQ. The CDR3 totals 14 residues. After removal of 3 bases from V and 5 bases from J, the junction contained 3 bases not matched to a gene. The CDR3 loop reads CASSSGTGGDEQYF. As DNA, the CDR3 is TGCGCCAGCAGCTCAGGGACAGGGGGCGACGAGCAGTACTTC.

V is TRBV19 and J is TRBJ2-7; D unresolved. Trimming pared 4 bases from V and 1 base from J, leaving 14 bases between. CDR3 size: 15 residues. The germline V gene has CDR1 LNHDA and CDR2 SQIVND (reference sequence). The CDR3 DNA is TGTGCCAGTAGTACAATTGAATCCGGGTCCTACGAGCAGTACTTC. It yields the protein CASSTIESGSYEQYF.

This clone was counted a few times. The J gene is TRBJ2-1, the V gene TRBV5-5; the D call may be TRBD1 or TRBD2 (6 bases each). The CDR3 length is 15 residues. Germline-derived CDR1 and CDR2 are SGHKS and YYEKEE (reference sequence). The V end lost 2 bases, the J end lost 10 bases, and 19 bases lay between the germline ends. CDR3 amino acids: CASSLGGGGMEEQFF. The DNA of the CDR3 is TGTGCCAGCAGCTTAGGTGGGGGCGGGATGGAAGAGCAGTTCTTC.

The chain has TRBV6-2 or TRBV6-3 and TRBJ2-1; TRBD2 is a possible D gene (5 bases). Per germline, CDR1 MNHEY and CDR2 SVGEGT. CDR3 length: 16 amino acids. Trimming took off 0 bases at V and 0 bases at J, with 9 bases between the two ends. The CDR3 region has the DNA TGTGCCAGCAGTTACTCCGGACTTAGCTCCTACAATGAGCAGTTCTTC. It codes for CASSYSGLSSYNEQFF.

The V call is TRBV4-1, the J call TRBJ1-4; 10 bases fit TRBD1. With 6 bases clipped from V and 8 bases from J, the junction kept 18 bases outside the gene matches. This CDR3 region has 18 residues. Germline values: CDR1 MGHRA, CDR2 YSYEKL. The CDR3 is CASRAKRTGGREEEKLFF. The DNA of the CDR3 is TGCGCCAGCAGAGCCAAGAGGACAGGGGGAAGGGAGGAGGAAAAACTGTTTTTT.

In its sample, this clone was seen a few times. V gene TRBV20-1 combines with J gene TRBJ1-1; D not resolved. Germline V CDR1 and CDR2: DFQATT, SNEGSKA (reference sequence). The CDR3 has 10 amino acids. V gave up 4 bases and J gave up 9 bases, with 9 bases separating them. CDR3 nucleotides: TGCAGTGCTATTGGTTCGAAAGCTTTCTTT. It yields the protein CSAIGSKAFF.

CDR3 sequence: CASSQALSVLVNTEAFF. In nucleotides, the CDR3 is TGCGCCAGCAGCCAAGCCCTTTCGGTGCTAGTAAACACTGAAGCTTTCTTT. This sequence joins TRBV4-1 and TRBJ1-1; D unresolved. Germline V lookup: CDR1 MGHRA, CDR2 YSYEKL. V gave up 1 base and J gave up 2 bases, with 17 bases separating them. The CDR3 runs to 17 residues.

The chain has TRBV10-3 and TRBJ1-2; tentative D call: TRBD1 (6 bases). The V and J ends lost 3 bases and 6 bases respectively, with 11 bases between them. CDR1 is ENHRY and CDR2 is SYGVKD in the germline V gene. CDR3 length: 13 amino acids. In DNA form, the CDR3 reads TGTGCCATCAGTGAAGGGCCAGGGGATGGCTACACCTTC. Translation gives CAISEGPGDGYTF.

This chain links TRBV4-2 with TRBJ2-1, with D hard to call. Trimming left V 2 bases short and J 8 bases short, with 13 bases between. This CDR3 comprises 14 residues. Germline V CDR1 and CDR2: LGHNA, YNFKEQ. This CDR3 is CASSQFLSRDEQFF. CDR3 nucleotides: TGTGCCAGCAGCCAATTTTTAAGTAGGGATGAGCAGTTCTTC.

The J gene is TRBJ1-2, the V gene TRBV28, with a tentative D call TRBD1 (6 bases). Germline V gives CDR1 MDHEN, CDR2 SYDVKM. This CDR3 contains 14 residues. Trimming removed 2 bases from V and 5 bases from J, with 12 bases in between. This CDR3 reads CASSLGRGIYGYTF. The CDR3 coding sequence is TGTGCCAGCAGTTTAGGGAGGGGGATTTATGGCTACACCTTC.

The V call is TRBV5-4, the J call TRBJ2-3; 9 nucleotides agree with TRBD1. The length of the CDR3 is 17 residues. Trimming at V came to 4 bases and at J to 0 bases, leaving 9 bases not matched to a gene. The germline CDR1 and CDR2 sequences are SGHNT and YYREEE (reference sequence). The CDR3 nucleotides read TGTGCCAGCAGCCAGGGACAGGGCAAATCTAGCACAGATACGCAGTATTTT. Its protein product is CASSQGQGKSSTDTQYF.

This chain links TRBV6-6 with TRBJ2-7; 9 bases line up with TRBD2. V shed 2 bases and J 6 bases; nucleotides not matched to a gene: 8. Per the germline V gene, CDR1 is MNHNY and CDR2 is SVGAGI (reference sequence). This CDR3 is built from 15 residues. The DNA of the CDR3 is TGTGCCAGCAGTTACGAGGCGGGAGGGCTCAGCGAGCAGTACTTC. Amino acid sequence: CASSYEAGGLSEQYF.

This chain uses TRBV20-1 with TRBJ1-1; D unclear. Trimming took off 6 bases at V and 6 bases at J, with 11 bases between the two ends. Germline values: CDR1 DFQATT, CDR2 SNEGSKA (reference sequence). The CDR3 loop spans 11 amino acids. The CDR3 region has the DNA TGCAGTGCCCAGGACTTCTCTGAAGCTTTCTTT. It yields the protein CSAQDFSEAFF.

This chain joins TRBV6-2 or TRBV6-3 and TRBJ2-3; D is undetermined. Trimming removed 3 bases from V and 2 bases from J, with 3 bases in between. The CDR3 is 12 amino acids. CDR1 is MNHEY and CDR2 is SVGEGT in the germline V gene. This chain's CDR3 is CASSYITDTQYF. In DNA form, the CDR3 reads TGTGCCAGCAGTTATATCACAGATACGCAGTATTTT.

This clone appeared once. The V gene is TRBV28, the J gene TRBJ2-7; D is perhaps TRBD1 or TRBD2 (5 bases each). The germline V gene has CDR1 MDHEN and CDR2 SYDVKM. The CDR3 length is 15 residues. Trimming took 5 bases from V and 5 from J, leaving 19 bases between them. The CDR3 nucleotides are TGTGCCAGCAGTCTCACTGCAGGGACCGCGGACGAGCAGTACTTC. It is translated as CASSLTAGTADEQYF.